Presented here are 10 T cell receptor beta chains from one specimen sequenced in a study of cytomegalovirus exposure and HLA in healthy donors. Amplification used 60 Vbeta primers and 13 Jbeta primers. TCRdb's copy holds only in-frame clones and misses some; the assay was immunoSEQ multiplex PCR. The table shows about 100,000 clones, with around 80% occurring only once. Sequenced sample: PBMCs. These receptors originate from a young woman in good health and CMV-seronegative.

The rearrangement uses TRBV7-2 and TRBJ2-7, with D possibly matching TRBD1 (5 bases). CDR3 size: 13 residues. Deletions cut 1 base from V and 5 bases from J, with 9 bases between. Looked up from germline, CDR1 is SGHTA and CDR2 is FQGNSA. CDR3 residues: CASSLVSRDEQYF. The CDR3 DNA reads TGTGCCAGCAGCTTAGTTAGCAGGGACGAGCAGTACTTC.

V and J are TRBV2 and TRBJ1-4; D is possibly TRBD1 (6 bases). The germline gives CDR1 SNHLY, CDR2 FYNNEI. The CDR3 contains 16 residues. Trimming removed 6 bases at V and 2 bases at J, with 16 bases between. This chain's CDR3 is CASSSLTGFTNEKLFF. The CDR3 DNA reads TGTGCCAGCAGCTCCCTAACAGGGTTTACTAATGAAAAACTGTTTTTT.

The chain's CDR3 is CASSLGQGSPLHF. The CDR3 coding sequence is TGTGCCAGCAGCTTAGGGCAGGGTTCACCCCTCCACTTT. V is TRBV7-6 and J is TRBJ1-6; the D gene is possibly TRBD1 (5 bases). V lost 1 base, J lost 9 bases, and 7 bases lay in between. The V gene's germline CDR1 is SGHVS and CDR2 FNYEAQ. CDR3 length: 13 amino acids.

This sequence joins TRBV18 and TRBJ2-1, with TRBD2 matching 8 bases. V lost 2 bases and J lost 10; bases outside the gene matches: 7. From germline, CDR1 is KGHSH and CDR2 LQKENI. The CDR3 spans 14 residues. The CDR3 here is CASSPEGIAGEQFF. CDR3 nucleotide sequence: TGTGCCAGCTCACCAGAGGGAATAGCGGGAGAGCAGTTCTTC.

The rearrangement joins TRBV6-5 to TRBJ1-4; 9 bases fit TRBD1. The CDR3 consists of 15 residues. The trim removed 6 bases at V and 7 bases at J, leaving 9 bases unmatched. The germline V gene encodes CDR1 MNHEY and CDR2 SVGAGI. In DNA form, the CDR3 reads TGTGCCAGCAGACCCCGGGACAGGGCCCCTGAAAAACTGTTTTTT. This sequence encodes CASRPRDRAPEKLFF.

This chain's CDR3 is CASSQEPWGQGNSPLHF. For the CDR3, the DNA is TGCGCCAGCAGCCAAGAGCCGTGGGGACAGGGGAATTCACCCCTCCACTTT. The rearrangement links TRBV4-3 to TRBJ1-6; 10 positions match TRBD1. After removal of 0 bases from V and 7 bases from J, the junction contained 6 bases not matched to a gene. The CDR3 is made up of 17 amino acids. Germline lookup yields CDR1 LGHNA and CDR2 YSLEER.

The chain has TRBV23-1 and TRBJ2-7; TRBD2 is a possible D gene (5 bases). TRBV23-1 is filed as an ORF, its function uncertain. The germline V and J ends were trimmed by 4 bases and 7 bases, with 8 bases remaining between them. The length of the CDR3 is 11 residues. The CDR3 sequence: CASSLRGEQYF. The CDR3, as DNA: TGCGCCAGCAGTCTTCGGGGTGAGCAGTACTTC.

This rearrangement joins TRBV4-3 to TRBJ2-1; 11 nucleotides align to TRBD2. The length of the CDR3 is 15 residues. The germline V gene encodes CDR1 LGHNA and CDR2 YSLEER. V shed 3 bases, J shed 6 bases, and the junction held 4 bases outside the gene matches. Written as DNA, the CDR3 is TGCGCCAGCAGCCACTTTAGCGGGGGGGGCAATGAGCAGTTCTTC. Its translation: CASSHFSGGGNEQFF.

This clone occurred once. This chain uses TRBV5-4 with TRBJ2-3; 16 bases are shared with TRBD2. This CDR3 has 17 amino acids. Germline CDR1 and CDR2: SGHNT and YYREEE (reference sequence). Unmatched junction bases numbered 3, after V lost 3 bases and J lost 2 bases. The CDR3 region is CASSWGLAGGPTDTQYF. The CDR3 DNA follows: TGTGCCAGCAGCTGGGGACTAGCGGGGGGGCCCACAGATACGCAGTATTTT.

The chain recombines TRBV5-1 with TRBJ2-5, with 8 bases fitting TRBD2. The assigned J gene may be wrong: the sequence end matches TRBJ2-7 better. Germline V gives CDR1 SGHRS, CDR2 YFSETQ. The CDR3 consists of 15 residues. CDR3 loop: CASSPLLAGNDEQYF. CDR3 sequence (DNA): TGCGCCAGCAGTCCCCTTTTAGCGGGGAATGACGAGCAGTACTTC.